What follows describes a single T cell receptor beta chain. The antigen is undetermined. The sample originates from a study of regulatory T cells in long-lasting Graves disease. Overall study: Graves' disease counted as persistent after over 5 years of antithyroid drugs with positive TSH receptor antibodies. Study-level results: Gene preferences differed: TRBV28, TRBJ1-2, TRBJ2-5 in persistent cases.

Construction of TCR beta libraries relied on iRepertoire HTBI primers and on Arm-PCR targeting CDR3 regions. MiXCR was run by TCRdb on the multiplex PCR reads, yielding one entry per CDR3 protein. The sample records hundreds of thousands of distinct CDR3 sequences, under 25% being singletons. The length of the CDR3 is 14 residues. The ends lost 2 bases at V and 3 bases at J; junction bases unmatched: 4. Germline assignment: CDR1 MGHRA and CDR2 YSYEKL. The time point was: persistent/refractory GD, antithyroid drugs over 5 years with positive TRAb. The TCR library used RNA extracted from PBMCs. Patients of an endocrinology department in Xi'an, China, were included. Approximately 8.6-milliliter peripheral blood samples went into EDTA tubes.

The starting material was peripheral blood mononuclear cells (PBMCs), obtained when the disease was refractory, from a patient treated with antithyroid drugs. The chain links TRBV4-1 to TRBJ2-7, with 7 bases fitting TRBD1. This sequence was found in a female donor with Graves disease. The CDR3 nucleotides are TGCGCCAGCAGCCAATGGGACAGCGGCTACGAGCAGTACTTC. Translation gives CASSQWDSGYEQYF.